These 11 T cell receptor beta chains originate from one sample sequenced in a study of PD-1 blockade in classical Hodgkin lymphoma. Using immunoSEQ multiplex PCR, the repertoire was profiled, and TCRdb retains in-frame clones only, with some absent. Of 50,000 to 85,000 clones listed, over 55% are singletons. Every one of the patients relapsed after autologous stem cell transplantation (brentuximab vedotin exposure was variable). Sequenced material: peripheral blood mononuclear cells (PBMCs), taken before the second cycle of nivolumab. These receptors came from a human donor with classical Hodgkin lymphoma.

This chain uses TRBV11-3 with TRBJ1-2; D is unresolved. This CDR3 contains 14 residues. Germline CDR1 and CDR2: SGHNT and YENEEA. V dropped 0 bases and J dropped 4 bases, with 9 bases sitting between them. The CDR3 here is CASSLESGFYGYTF. For the CDR3, the DNA is TGTGCCAGCAGCTTAGAAAGCGGGTTCTATGGCTACACCTTC.

This clone was seen only once. The chain has TRBV30 and TRBJ2-3; TRBD1 might be the D (5 bases). Germline CDR1 is GTSNPN and CDR2 is SVGIG (reference sequence). The V and J ends lost 3 bases and 10 bases respectively, with 11 bases between them. This CDR3 contains 11 residues. Here the CDR3 reads CAWRDTLSQYF. In DNA form, the CDR3 reads TGTGCCTGGAGGGACACCCTGTCGCAGTATTTT.

The rearrangement joins TRBV5-8 to TRBJ2-1; D unresolved. The CDR3 is made up of 16 amino acids. Germline V lookup: CDR1 SGHTS, CDR2 YDEGEE. V was trimmed by 2 bases and J by 0 bases, leaving 12 bases between them. CDR3 residues: CASSFPQQSSYNEQFF. CDR3 nucleotide sequence: TGTGCCAGCAGCTTTCCACAGCAGAGCTCCTACAATGAGCAGTTCTTC.

The chain combines TRBV5-6 with TRBJ2-3; weak D call: TRBD2 (5 bases). CDR3 length: 17 residues. Germline CDR1 reads SGHDT; CDR2 reads YYEEEE. V was shortened by 3 bases and J by 2 bases, with 19 bases between the two germline ends. The CDR3 nucleotides read TGTGCCAGCAGCTCGGACTGGGGAGCCCTCTACACAGATACGCAGTATTTT. Protein sequence: CASSSDWGALYTDTQYF.

V and J are TRBV2 and TRBJ2-2, with D perhaps TRBD1 (5 bases). This CDR3 contains 15 residues. Germline CDR1 is SNHLY and CDR2 is FYNNEI. The V gene lost 8 bases and the J gene lost 1 base, with 14 bases spanning the gap. The CDR3 loop reads CASRIRQLNTGELFF. DNA of the CDR3: TGTGCCAGCCGGATCCGACAGTTGAACACCGGGGAGCTGTTTTTT.

The V gene is TRBV25-1, the J gene TRBJ2-7; 7 nucleotides align to TRBD2. CDR3 length equals 13 residues. Germline V gives CDR1 MGHDK, CDR2 SYGVNS. Trimming at V came to 8 bases and at J to 5 bases, leaving 9 bases not matched to a gene. The CDR3 nucleotides read TGTGCCAGCCAGGCAGCGGGACTGCACGAGCAGTACTTC. Translated: CASQAAGLHEQYF.

The genes are TRBV18 and TRBJ2-2, with 12 bases aligning to TRBD2. Germline lookup yields CDR1 KGHSH and CDR2 LQKENI. Unmatched junction bases numbered 10, after V lost 2 bases and J lost 3 bases. The CDR3 consists of 19 residues. CDR3 bases: TGTGCCAGCTCACCAACCTTCCCGACTAGCGGGAGACACACCGGGGAGCTGTTTTTT. It encodes CASSPTFPTSGRHTGELFF.

The gene calls are TRBV5-6 and TRBJ2-5; TRBD2 agrees at 9 bases. Germline values: CDR1 SGHDT, CDR2 YYEEEE. There are 16 residues in the CDR3. V was pared by 0 bases and J by 5 bases, with 8 bases of the junction left unmatched. The CDR3 reads CASSLVVRGGRETQYF. CDR3 nucleotides: TGTGCCAGCAGCTTGGTTGTGCGGGGGGGCCGGGAGACCCAGTACTTC.

The chain joins TRBV28 to TRBJ2-7; TRBD1 might be the D (6 bases). The CDR3 loop spans 13 amino acids. The germline V gene encodes CDR1 MDHEN and CDR2 SYDVKM. The ends were cut back, 5 bases at V and 6 bases at J, with 14 bases in the middle. Here the CDR3 reads CASSDPGEGEQYF. The CDR3 DNA reads TGTGCCAGCAGTGATCCAGGGGAAGGCGAGCAGTACTTC.

The chain has TRBV9 and TRBJ1-1; 9 nucleotides match TRBD1. Per germline, CDR1 SGDLS and CDR2 YYNGEE. V shed 4 bases and J 6 bases; nucleotides not matched to a gene: 7. This CDR3 contains 14 residues. In DNA form, the CDR3 reads TGTGCCAGCAGCAGACGACAGGGGGACTCTGAAGCTTTCTTT. Translation: CASSRRQGDSEAFF.

The chain combines TRBV7-9 with TRBJ1-6; D possibly corresponds to TRBD1 (5 bases). Trimming shortened V by 1 base and J by 19 bases, and 14 bases separated the two germline ends. The CDR3 consists of 12 residues. Looked up from germline, CDR1 is SEHNR and CDR2 is FQNEAQ (reference sequence). The DNA of the CDR3 is TGTGCCAGCAGCTTAGGGGGGACGACCAGTCACTTT. Amino acid sequence: CASSLGGTTSHF.